Listed here is a single T cell receptor (beta chain). Profiling relied on immunoSEQ multiplex PCR, and the TCRdb table lists in-frame clones only, not all of them. Counted here are fewer than 250,000 clones, around nine tenths occurring once; the ten biggest clones make up 2.6%. The data stem from a study of cytomegalovirus exposure and HLA in healthy donors. V was pared by 6 bases and J by 4 bases, with 16 bases of the junction left unmatched. Germline CDR1 reads SEHNR; CDR2 reads FQNEAQ (reference sequence). CDR3 length: 19 residues. The chain carries TRBV7-9 and TRBJ2-2; 11 bases are shared with TRBD2. The origin of this receptor is a young man in good health and CMV-seronegative. Sample: PBMCs. The CDR3 DNA follows: TGTGCCAGCAGTCAACCGGGACTAGCGGCTCCCCGTGGCACCGGGGAGCTGTTTTTT. It yields the protein CASSQPGLAAPRGTGELFF.